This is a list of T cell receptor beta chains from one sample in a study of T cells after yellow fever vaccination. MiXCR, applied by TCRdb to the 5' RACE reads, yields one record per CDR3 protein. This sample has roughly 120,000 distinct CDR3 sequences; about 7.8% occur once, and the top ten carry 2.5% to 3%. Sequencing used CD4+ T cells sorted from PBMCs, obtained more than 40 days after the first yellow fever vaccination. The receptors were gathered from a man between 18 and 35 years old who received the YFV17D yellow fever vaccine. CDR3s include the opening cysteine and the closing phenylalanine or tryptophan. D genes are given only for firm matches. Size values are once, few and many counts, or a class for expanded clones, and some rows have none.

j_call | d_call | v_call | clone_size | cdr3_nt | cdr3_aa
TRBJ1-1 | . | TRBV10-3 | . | TGTGCCATCAGTGAGTCCCTGCGAGGGGCTACTAATGAAGCTTTCTTT | CAISESLRGATNEAFF
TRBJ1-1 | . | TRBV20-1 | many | TGCAGTGCTGATAACAGGTGGAACACTGAAGCTTTCTTT | CSADNRWNTEAFF
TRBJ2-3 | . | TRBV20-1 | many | TGCAGTGCTAGCCGGGGGACCATTAGCACAGATACGCAGTATTTT | CSASRGTISTDTQYF
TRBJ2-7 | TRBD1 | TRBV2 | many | TGTGCCAGCAGGGTCAGGGGGTGGTCCTACGAGCAGTACTTC | CASRVRGWSYEQYF
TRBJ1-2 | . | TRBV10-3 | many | TGTGCCATCAGTGAGTCCGGGGACTATGGCTACACCTTC | CAISESGDYGYTF
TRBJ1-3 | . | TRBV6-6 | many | TGTGCCAGCAGTTCAGTTCCGGGCTCTGGAAACACCATATATTTT | CASSSVPGSGNTIYF
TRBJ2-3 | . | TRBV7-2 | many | TGTGCCAGCAGCTTAGCGCGTTCCGCGGGAAGAGCAGATACGCAGTATTTT | CASSLARSAGRADTQYF
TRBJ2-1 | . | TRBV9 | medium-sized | TGTGCCAGCAGCGTAGGGTCAGAGCTCTACAATGAGCAGTTCTTC | CASSVGSELYNEQFF
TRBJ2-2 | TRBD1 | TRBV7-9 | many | TGTGCCAGCAGCCCGGACAGGCGCAACACCGGGGAGCTGTTTTTT | CASSPDRRNTGELFF
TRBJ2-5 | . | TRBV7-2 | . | TGTGCCAGCAGCGGGCCTGCGGAGACCCAGTACTTC | CASSGPAETQYF
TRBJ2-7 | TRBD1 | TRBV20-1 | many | TGCAGTGCTGGAAGCGCGGGACAGGCTGCCTACGAGCAGTACTTC | CSAGSAGQAAYEQYF
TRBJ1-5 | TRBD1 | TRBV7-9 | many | TGTGCCAGCGGGACAGCCGCTCAGCCCCAGCATTTT | CASGTAAQPQHF
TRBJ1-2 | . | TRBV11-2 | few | TGTGCCAGCAGCTTAGATCAGGGAAACGGGGGCTACACCTTC | CASSLDQGNGGYTF
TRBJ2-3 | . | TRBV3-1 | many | TGTGCCAGCAGACTTAACCCGGGGAATACAGATACGCAGTATTTT | CASRLNPGNTDTQYF
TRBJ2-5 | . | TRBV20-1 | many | TGCAGTGCTCAGCCCCAACAAGAGACCCAGTACTTC | CSAQPQQETQYF
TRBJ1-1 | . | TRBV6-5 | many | TGTGCCAGCAGTTACTCTGGGGGGCTCACTGAAGCTTTCTTT | CASSYSGGLTEAFF
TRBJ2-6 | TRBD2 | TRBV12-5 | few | TGTGCTAGTGGTCCGGGACTAGTTTCTGGGGCCAACGTCCTGACTTTC | CASGPGLVSGANVLTF
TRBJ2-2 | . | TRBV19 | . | TGTGCCAGTAGTTTAGGGGTCTCTAACACCGGGGAGCTGTTTTTT | CASSLGVSNTGELFF
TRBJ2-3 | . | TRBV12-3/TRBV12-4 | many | TGTGCCAGCAGTTTGGAACGGCTTACAGATACGCAGTATTTT | CASSLERLTDTQYF
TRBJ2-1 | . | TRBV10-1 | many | TGCGCCAGCAGTGAGGAGGGGCTGGAATACAATGAGCAGTTCTTC | CASSEEGLEYNEQFF
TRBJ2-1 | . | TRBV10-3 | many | TGTGCCATCAGCCGAGGGCAGGGAAACTACAATGAGCAGTTCTTC | CAISRGQGNYNEQFF
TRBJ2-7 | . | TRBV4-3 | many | TGCGCCAGCAGCCAAGAGATCGGACCCTCGGCCTACGAGCAGTACTTC | CASSQEIGPSAYEQYF
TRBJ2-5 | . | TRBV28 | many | TGTGCCAGCACCCTTGGGGGAAAAGAGACCCAGTACTTC | CASTLGGKETQYF
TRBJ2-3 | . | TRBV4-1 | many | TGCGCCAGCAGCGGGAGTCCAGATACGCAGTATTTT | CASSGSPDTQYF
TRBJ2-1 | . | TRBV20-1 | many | TGCAGTGCTAGAGGGACAACCCATGAGCAGTTCTTC | CSARGTTHEQFF
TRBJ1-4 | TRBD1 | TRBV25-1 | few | TGTGCCAGCAGTGAGACAGGGGGGGCTAATGAAAAACTGTTTTTT | CASSETGGANEKLFF
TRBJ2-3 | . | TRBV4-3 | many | TGCGCCAGCAGCGCCAGGACTTTCACAGATACGCAGTATTTT | CASSARTFTDTQYF
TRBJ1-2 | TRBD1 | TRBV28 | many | TGTGCCACCGGACAGGGATCCAACTATGGCTACACCTTC | CATGQGSNYGYTF
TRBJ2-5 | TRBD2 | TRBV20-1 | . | TGCAGTGCTGACCCCAGGGTAGCGGGGGGAGGAGAGACCCAGTACTTC | CSADPRVAGGGETQYF
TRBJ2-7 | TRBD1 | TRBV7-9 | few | TGTGCCAGCAGCACCAACCGGGACAGCCTTCGGGAGCAGTACTTC | CASSTNRDSLREQYF
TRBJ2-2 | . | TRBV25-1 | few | TGTGCCAGCAGTGACCCTAGGAGGAGTACCGGGGAGCTGTTTTTT | CASSDPRRSTGELFF
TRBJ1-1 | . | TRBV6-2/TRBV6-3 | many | TGTGCCAGCAGAAGTTACGGCCCTTATGAAGCTTTCTTT | CASRSYGPYEAFF
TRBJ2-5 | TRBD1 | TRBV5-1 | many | TGCGCCAGCAGCGGGGGACAGGGTGCGGAGACCCAGTACTTC | CASSGGQGAETQYF
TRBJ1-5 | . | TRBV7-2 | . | TGTGCCAGCAGCTTAGGGGGGGCCAACAATCAGCCCCAGCATTTT | CASSLGGANNQPQHF
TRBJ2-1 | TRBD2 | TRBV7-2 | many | TGTGCCAGCAGCTTAGTGCGTCTAGCGGTTTACAATGAGCAGTTCTTC | CASSLVRLAVYNEQFF
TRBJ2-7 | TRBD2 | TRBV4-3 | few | TGCGCCAGCAGCCAAGAAGGGGCAACTAGCGGGGCTCCCTACGAGCAGTACTTC | CASSQEGATSGAPYEQYF
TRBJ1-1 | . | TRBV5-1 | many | TGCGCCAGCAGCTTGGTTGGCACTGAAGCTTTCTTT | CASSLVGTEAFF
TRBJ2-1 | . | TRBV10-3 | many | TGTGCCATCGGCAAACAGGGCAGCTCCTACAATGAGCAGTTCTTC | CAIGKQGSSYNEQFF
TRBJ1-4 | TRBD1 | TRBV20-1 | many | TGCAGTGCTAGAGATCCAGGGGGCGCGGAATATGAAAAACTGTTTTTT | CSARDPGGAEYEKLFF
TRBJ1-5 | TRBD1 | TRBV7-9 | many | TGTGCCAGCAGCTTACTACCGGACAGGGGGACTGCTCAGCCCCAGCATTTT | CASSLLPDRGTAQPQHF
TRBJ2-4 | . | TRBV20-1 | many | TGCAGTGCTACACCTTGGGGCCAAAACATTCAGTACTTC | CSATPWGQNIQYF
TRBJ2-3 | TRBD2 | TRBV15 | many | TGTGCCACCAGCACCACCCGGGACTACTCAGATACGCAGTATTTT | CATSTTRDYSDTQYF
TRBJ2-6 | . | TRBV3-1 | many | TGTGCCAGCAGGGATTCGGGGCGCATCTCTGGGGCCAACGTCCTGACTTTC | CASRDSGRISGANVLTF
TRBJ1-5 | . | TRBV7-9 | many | TGTGCCGGCAGCCCTCAGGGAAATCAGCCCCAGCATTTT | CAGSPQGNQPQHF
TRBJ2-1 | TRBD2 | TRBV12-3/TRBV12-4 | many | TGTGCCAGCAGTCCAGGACTAGCGGGGGCCCAGGGTGAGCAGTTCTTC | CASSPGLAGAQGEQFF
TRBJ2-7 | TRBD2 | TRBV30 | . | TGTGCCTGGAGCTCGGGGGGTCCCGAGCAGTACTTC | CAWSSGGPEQYF
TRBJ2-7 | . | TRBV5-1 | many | TGCGCCAGCAGTGTCGGGTTAGGGCTTACCTACGAGCAGTACTTC | CASSVGLGLTYEQYF
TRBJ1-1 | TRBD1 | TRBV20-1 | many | TGCAGGAGTAACAGGGGGAACACTGAAGCTTTCTTT | CRSNRGNTEAFF
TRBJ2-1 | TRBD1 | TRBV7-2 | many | TGTGCCAGCAAAACCAGGGGGCCCTACAATGAGCAGTTCTTC | CASKTRGPYNEQFF
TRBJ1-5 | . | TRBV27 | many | TGTGCCAGCAGTTTACGATATCGTGGAGATCAGCCCCAGCATTTT | CASSLRYRGDQPQHF